These 17 T cell receptor beta chains share one sample of origin, sequenced in a study of T-cell reconstitution after alpha-beta-depleted transplantation in children. The authors prepared the TCRbeta library with unique molecular identifiers. TCRdb analysed the PCR reads with MiXCR anew, one entry per CDR3 protein. The sample carries almost 400,000 distinct CDR3 sequences, approximately 20% recorded once. The material was PBMCs from the stem cell graft donor, obtained from the stem cell graft. All receptors derive from a human donor who donated a stem cell graft to a child with acute myeloid leukemia.

This clonotype was counted between two and nine times. The chain couples TRBV28 to TRBJ2-7; D might be TRBD1 (6 bases). Trimming took 6 bases from V and 3 from J, leaving 12 bases between them. Germline values: CDR1 MDHEN, CDR2 SYDVKM. This CDR3 is built from 13 residues. CDR3 DNA sequence: TGTGCCAGCAGCAGGACAGACATCTACGAGCAGTACTTC. Its translation is CASSRTDIYEQYF.

The rearrangement uses TRBV6-1 and TRBJ2-2; no reliable D call. The CDR3 is made up of 13 amino acids. From germline, CDR1 is MNHNS and CDR2 SASEGT. With 10 bases removed from V and 0 bases from J, the gap between germline ends came to 9 bases. The CDR3 is CATLDSNTGELFF. As DNA, the CDR3 is TGTGCCACCCTAGACTCGAACACCGGGGAGCTGTTTTTT.

In its sample, this clonotype was seen a few times. For the CDR3, the DNA is TGTGCCAGCAGCCTCCGGGACAGGGGCTCGACCCAGTACTTC. Translation gives CASSLRDRGSTQYF. V usage is TRBV7-2 and J usage is TRBJ2-5, with 10 bases lining up with TRBD1. The germline V gene encodes CDR1 SGHTA and CDR2 FQGNSA. V lost 5 bases, J lost 7 bases, and 7 bases stayed unmatched. The CDR3 consists of 14 residues.

The chain couples TRBV7-6 to TRBJ2-3; perhaps TRBD2 as D (5 bases). The V gene's germline CDR1 is SGHVS and CDR2 FNYEAQ. This CDR3 comprises 15 residues. V lost 1 base and J lost 3, with 11 bases in between. CDR3 sequence (DNA): TGTGCCAGCAGCTTAGATGCGGGTCGGACAGATACGCAGTATTTT. This sequence encodes CASSLDAGRTDTQYF.

This clonotype was recorded many times. This rearrangement joins TRBV20-1 to TRBJ2-1; D gene uncertain. V was shortened by 1 base and J by 1 base, with 8 bases between the two germline ends. The CDR3 contains 14 residues. Germline V lookup: CDR1 DFQATT, CDR2 SNEGSKA (reference sequence). The CDR3 spells CSARVWRSYNEQFF. The CDR3 DNA follows: TGCAGTGCTAGAGTATGGCGTTCCTACAATGAGCAGTTCTTC.

This clonotype occurred a few times. V is TRBV5-1 and J is TRBJ1-1; D is unclear. The CDR3 is 14 residues long. The germline V and J ends were trimmed by 2 bases and 0 bases, with 8 bases remaining between them. Germline assignment: CDR1 SGHRS and CDR2 YFSETQ. CDR3 sequence: CASSFLRVNTEAFF. The CDR3 nucleotides read TGCGCCAGCAGCTTCCTTAGAGTGAACACTGAAGCTTTCTTT.

This clonotype has at least ten counts. This chain links TRBV12-3 or TRBV12-4 with TRBJ1-1, with a possible D match to TRBD1 (5 bases). Trimming left V 3 bases short and J 5 bases short, with 13 bases between. This CDR3 is built from 14 residues. The CDR3 DNA reads TGTGCCAGCAGTTTGGAGGGGAAATGGACTGAAGCTTTCTTT. This codes for CASSLEGKWTEAFF.

The chain carries TRBV12-3 or TRBV12-4 and TRBJ2-4, with TRBD2 identical over 9 bases. Trimming removed 4 bases from V and 1 base from J; junction bases left unmatched: 26. This CDR3 has 23 amino acids. The DNA of the CDR3 is TGTGCCAGCAGTTCCAAGACTATACTTAGCGGGAGTTCCAGCGGTCGGGCCAAAAACATTCAGTACTTC. It specifies CASSSKTILSGSSSGRAKNIQYF.

This clonotype was counted a few times. The chain is built from TRBV10-3 and TRBJ2-3, with 7 bases lining up with TRBD1. This CDR3 region has 15 residues. Losses at the gene ends were 6 bases for V and 0 bases for J; bases not matched to a gene: 6. Per germline, CDR1 ENHRY and CDR2 SYGVKD. The CDR3 loop reads CAIRYRGRSTDTQYF. The CDR3 DNA reads TGTGCCATCAGGTACAGGGGACGAAGCACAGATACGCAGTATTTT.

The V call is TRBV25-1, the J call TRBJ2-1, with 10 bases identical to TRBD2. V lost 4 bases, J lost 7 bases, and 22 bases stayed unmatched. This CDR3 spans 20 amino acids. Germline lookup yields CDR1 MGHDK and CDR2 SYGVNS. The CDR3 is CASSGPSWEASGSSGNEQFF. The CDR3 nucleotides read TGTGCCAGCAGTGGCCCATCGTGGGAGGCTAGCGGGAGCAGTGGGAATGAGCAGTTCTTC.

This clonotype occurred a few times. The genes are TRBV20-1 and TRBJ2-5; 8 bases map to TRBD2. CDR1 is DFQATT, CDR2 SNEGSKA, per germline (reference sequence). The length of the CDR3 is 15 residues. The ends lost 6 bases at V and 1 base at J; junction bases unmatched: 10. The CDR3 sequence: CSAPSRGTSQETQYF. The CDR3 DNA reads TGCAGTGCCCCGTCCCGCGGGACTAGCCAAGAGACCCAGTACTTC.

This chain joins TRBV2 and TRBJ2-1, with TRBD2 matching over 12 bases. The V and J ends lost 10 bases and 3 bases, in that order; junction bases with no gene match: 7. Germline assignment: CDR1 SNHLY and CDR2 FYNNEI. The CDR3 length is 15 residues. The CDR3, as DNA: TGTGCCACCCGGCAGACTAGCGGGAGCTACAATGAGCAGTTCTTC. Encoded protein: CATRQTSGSYNEQFF.

This rearrangement joins TRBV12-3 or TRBV12-4 to TRBJ1-5; TRBD1 is a possible D gene (5 bases). The CDR3 runs 16 residues. V was shortened by 3 bases and J by 0 bases, with 12 bases between the two germline ends. The CDR3 spells CASSLVSGYSNQPQHF. The CDR3 coding sequence is TGTGCCAGCAGTTTGGTGTCAGGGTATAGCAATCAGCCCCAGCATTTT.

There are many counts of this clonotype. This rearrangement joins TRBV4-1 to TRBJ2-7; 9 bases agree with TRBD1. CDR3 size: 16 residues. Trimming at V came to 0 bases and at J to 0 bases, leaving 3 bases not matched to a gene. Per the germline V gene, CDR1 is MGHRA and CDR2 is YSYEKL. CDR3 DNA sequence: TGCGCCAGCAGCCAAGAAGGGACAGGGCTCTCCTACGAGCAGTACTTC. It is translated as CASSQEGTGLSYEQYF.

This clonotype has at least ten counts. This chain uses TRBV12-3 or TRBV12-4 with TRBJ2-3; 8 bases map to TRBD2. The CDR3 length is 15 residues. Germline trimming cut 6 bases from V and 2 bases from J; bases unmatched to any gene: 7. The CDR3 sequence is CASRFSGGITDTQYF. Here the CDR3 DNA reads TGTGCCAGCAGGTTCAGCGGGGGAATCACAGATACGCAGTATTTT.

V is TRBV5-1 and J is TRBJ2-7; D is tentatively TRBD1 or TRBD2 (5 bases each). CDR3 length: 19 amino acids. From germline, CDR1 is SGHRS and CDR2 YFSETQ. Between the trimmed V and J ends, which lost 4 bases and 7 bases, there was a span of 33 bases. The CDR3 sequence: CASSPPPNRDLLSPEEQYF. The DNA of the CDR3 is TGCGCCAGCAGCCCCCCCCCTAACCGGGACCTTCTATCCCCGGAGGAGCAGTACTTC.

This clonotype was picked up many times. The rearrangement links TRBV12-3 or TRBV12-4 to TRBJ2-7; no reliable D call. Trimming took 6 bases from V and 1 from J, leaving 4 bases between them. CDR3 length equals 11 residues. CDR3 sequence reads: CASSASYEQYF. In DNA form, the CDR3 reads TGTGCCAGCAGCGCATCCTACGAGCAGTACTTC.